This T cell receptor (beta chain) came from a study of T cell responses to AZD1222 COVID-19 vaccine. This clone has only a few counts. The antigen remains undetermined. TCRdb's copy holds only in-frame clones and misses some; the assay was immunoSEQ multiplex PCR. The sample records some 79,000 clones, around 85% being singletons. Study-level points and caveats: Spike-specific TCR repertoires showed rising breadth and depth after two AZD1222 doses.

The ends were cut back, 0 bases at V and 3 bases at J, with 8 bases in the middle. Germline V gene data show CDR1 as MNHNY and CDR2 as SVGAGI (reference sequence). This CDR3 spans 14 amino acids. The TCR originated in an adult who received the AZD1222 COVID-19 vaccine. The starting material was peripheral blood, obtained 28 days after the second AZD1222 dose. This chain connects TRBV6-6 to TRBJ1-1; D is undetermined. CDR3 protein: CASSYSAGDTEAFF. CDR3 sequence (DNA): TGTGCCAGCAGTTACTCCGCCGGGGACACTGAAGCTTTCTTT.